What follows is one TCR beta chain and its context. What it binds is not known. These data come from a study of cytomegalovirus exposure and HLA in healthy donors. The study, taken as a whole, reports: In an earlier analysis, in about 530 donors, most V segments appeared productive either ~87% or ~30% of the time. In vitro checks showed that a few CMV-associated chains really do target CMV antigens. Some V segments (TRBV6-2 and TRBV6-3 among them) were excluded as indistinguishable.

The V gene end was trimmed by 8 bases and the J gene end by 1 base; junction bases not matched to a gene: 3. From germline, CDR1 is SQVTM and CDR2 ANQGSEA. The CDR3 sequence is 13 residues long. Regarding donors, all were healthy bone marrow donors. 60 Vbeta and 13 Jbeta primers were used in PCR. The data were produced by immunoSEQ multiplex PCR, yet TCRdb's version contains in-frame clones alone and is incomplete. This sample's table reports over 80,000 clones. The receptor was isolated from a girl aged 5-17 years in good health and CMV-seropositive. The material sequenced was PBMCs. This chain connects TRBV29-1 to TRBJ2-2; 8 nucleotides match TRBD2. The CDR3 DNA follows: TGCAGCCTACGGGGGGGGAACACCGGGGAGCTGTTTTTT. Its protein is CSLRGGNTGELFF.